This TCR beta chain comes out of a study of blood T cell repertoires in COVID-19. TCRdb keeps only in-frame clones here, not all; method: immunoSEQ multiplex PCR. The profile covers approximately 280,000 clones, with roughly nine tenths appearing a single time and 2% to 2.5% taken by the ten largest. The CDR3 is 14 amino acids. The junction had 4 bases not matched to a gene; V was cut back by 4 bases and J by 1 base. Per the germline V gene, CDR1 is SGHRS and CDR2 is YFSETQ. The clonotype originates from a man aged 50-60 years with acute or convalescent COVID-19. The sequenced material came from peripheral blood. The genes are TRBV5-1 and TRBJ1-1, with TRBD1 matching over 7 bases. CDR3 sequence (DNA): TGCGCCAGCAGCCGGGGACAGACGAACACTGAAGCTTTCTTT. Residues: CASSRGQTNTEAFF. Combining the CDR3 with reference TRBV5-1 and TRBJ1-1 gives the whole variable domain KAGVTQTPRYLIKTRGQQVTLSCSPISGHRSVSWYQQTPGQGLQFLFEYFSETQRNKGNFPGRFSGRQFSNSRSEMNVSTLELGDSALYLCASSRGQTNTEAFFGQGTRLTVV.